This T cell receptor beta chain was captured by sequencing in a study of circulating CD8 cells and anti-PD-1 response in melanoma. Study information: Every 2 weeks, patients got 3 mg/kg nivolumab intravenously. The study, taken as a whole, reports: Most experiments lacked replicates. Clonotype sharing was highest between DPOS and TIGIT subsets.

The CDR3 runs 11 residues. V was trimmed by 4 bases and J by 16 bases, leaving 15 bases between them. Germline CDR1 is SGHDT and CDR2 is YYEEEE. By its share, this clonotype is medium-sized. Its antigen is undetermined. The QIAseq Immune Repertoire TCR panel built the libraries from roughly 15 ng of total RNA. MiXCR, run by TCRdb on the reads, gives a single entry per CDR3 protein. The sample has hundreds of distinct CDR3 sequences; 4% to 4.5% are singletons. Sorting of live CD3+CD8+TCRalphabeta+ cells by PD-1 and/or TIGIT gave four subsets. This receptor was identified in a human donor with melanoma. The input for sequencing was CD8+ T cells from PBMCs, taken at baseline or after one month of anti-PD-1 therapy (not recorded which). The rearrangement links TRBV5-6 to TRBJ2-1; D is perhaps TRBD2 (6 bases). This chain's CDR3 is CASSRGTPFFF. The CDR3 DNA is TGTGCCAGCAGCCGTGGGACTCCTTTCTTCTTC.